This T cell receptor (beta chain) is from a study of shared clonotypes between healthy human individuals. Replicate PCRs for sorted subsets used approximately 190 ng DNA; this equaled around 28,000 T cell genomes. Measured with immunoSEQ multiplex PCR; TCRdb has only the in-frame clones, and not every one. The sample lists 2 million to 2.5 million clones, less than 95% seen once, with 0.3% to 0.4% in the top ten. The V and J ends lost 5 bases and 1 base respectively, with 8 bases between them. Germline assignment: CDR1 SQVTM and CDR2 ANQGSEA. The CDR3 length is 12 residues. As to this clone: Other DNA sequences in this specimen translate into the identical CDR3.

The sequence came from a man between 18 and 29 years old in good health. Some clones in this sample may be carry-over from other donors' samples. Input material: naive CD4+ T cells from PBMCs. This sample's subset: CD45RA+ positively selected. The chain uses TRBV29-1 and TRBJ1-1, with a possible D match to TRBD1 (5 bases). The chain's CDR3 is CSVTDRNTEAFF. CDR3 bases: TGCAGCGTTACCGACAGGAACACTGAAGCTTTCTTT.